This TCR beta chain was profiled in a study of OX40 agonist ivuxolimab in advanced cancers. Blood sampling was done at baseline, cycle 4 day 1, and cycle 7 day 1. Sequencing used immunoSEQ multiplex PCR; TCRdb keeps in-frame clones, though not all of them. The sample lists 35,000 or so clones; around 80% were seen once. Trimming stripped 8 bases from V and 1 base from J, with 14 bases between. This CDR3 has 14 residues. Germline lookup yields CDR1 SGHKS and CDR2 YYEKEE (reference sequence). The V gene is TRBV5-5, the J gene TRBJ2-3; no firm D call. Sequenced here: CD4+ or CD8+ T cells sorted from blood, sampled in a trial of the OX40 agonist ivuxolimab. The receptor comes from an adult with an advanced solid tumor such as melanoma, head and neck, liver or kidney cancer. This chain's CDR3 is CASESFEGTDTQYF. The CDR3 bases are TGTGCCAGTGAATCCTTTGAGGGCACAGATACGCAGTATTTT.